This T cell receptor beta chain was recovered during a study of technical replicates of blood from a handful of donors. Only in-frame clones appear in the TCRdb table, and some are missing; sequencing was by immunoSEQ multiplex PCR. The table shows 60,000 to 70,000 clones, with approximately 86% occurring only once. The germline V gene has CDR1 LGHNA and CDR2 YNFKEQ. The germline V and J ends were trimmed by 0 bases and 5 bases, with 5 bases remaining between them. The CDR3 is 13 residues long. This clone was observed a handful of times. The sample comprised PBMCs. This receptor was taken from a human donor in good health. Some clones in this sample may be carry-over from other donors' samples. V gene TRBV4-2 combines with J gene TRBJ1-5; D gene uncertain. The CDR3 region has the DNA TGTGCCAGCAGCCAAGATCGGGATCAGCCCCAGCATTTT. Its translation is CASSQDRDQPQHF.